This T cell receptor beta chain was identified during a study of shared clonotypes between healthy human individuals. The overall study: A couple of women and a few men aged 18 to 49 made up the donors.

In the naive CD8 group, cells lacked CD45RO and were positively selected for CCR7, so terminally differentiated effector memory CD45RA+ cells were left out. Comment on this clone: The antigen is not known.

Sequencing was performed with immunoSEQ multiplex PCR; in TCRdb, only in-frame clones are kept and a portion is missing. Of about 2 million clones listed, about 95% are singletons. Deletions cut 4 bases from V and 4 bases from J, with 8 bases between. Germline lookup yields CDR1 SGHDT and CDR2 YYEEEE. The CDR3 totals 12 residues. Regarding the study as a whole: For naive CD4 cells, 4% to 5% of clonotypes were shared across several donors.

The chain is built from TRBV5-6 and TRBJ2-5, with D possibly TRBD2 on 5 matching bases. The receptor comes from a young man in good health. The sample comprised naive CD8+ T cells sorted from blood. In DNA, the CDR3 is TGTGCCAGCAGCCGGGAAGGAGAGACCCAGTACTTC. Protein sequence: CASSREGETQYF.